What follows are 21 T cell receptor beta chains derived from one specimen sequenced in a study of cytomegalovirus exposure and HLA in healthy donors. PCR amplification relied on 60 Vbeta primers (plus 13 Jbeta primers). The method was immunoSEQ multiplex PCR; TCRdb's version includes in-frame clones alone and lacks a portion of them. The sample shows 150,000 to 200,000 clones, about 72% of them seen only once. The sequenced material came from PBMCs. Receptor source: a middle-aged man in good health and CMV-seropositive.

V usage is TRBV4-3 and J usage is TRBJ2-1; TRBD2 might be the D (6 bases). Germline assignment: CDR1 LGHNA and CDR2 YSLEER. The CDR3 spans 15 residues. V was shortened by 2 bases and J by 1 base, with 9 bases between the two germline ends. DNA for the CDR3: TGCGCCAGCAGCCAAAGGGACTCATCCTACAATGAGCAGTTCTTC. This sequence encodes CASSQRDSSYNEQFF.

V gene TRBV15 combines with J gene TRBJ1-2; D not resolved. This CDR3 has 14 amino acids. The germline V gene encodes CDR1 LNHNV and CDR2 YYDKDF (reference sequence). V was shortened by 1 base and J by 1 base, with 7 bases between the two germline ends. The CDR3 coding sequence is TGTGCCACCAGCAGAGTGACTTTTAACTATGGCTACACCTTC. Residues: CATSRVTFNYGYTF.

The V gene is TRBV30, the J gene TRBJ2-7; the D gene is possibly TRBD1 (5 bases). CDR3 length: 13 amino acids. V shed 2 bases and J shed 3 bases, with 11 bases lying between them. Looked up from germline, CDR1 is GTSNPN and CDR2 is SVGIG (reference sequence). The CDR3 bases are TGTGCCTGGAGTCCAGGGTTTGTCTACGAGCAGTACTTC. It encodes CAWSPGFVYEQYF.

This chain's CDR3 is CASSFSLDTEAFF. Here the CDR3 DNA reads TGTGCCAGCAGCTTCTCTCTTGACACTGAAGCTTTCTTT. The J gene is TRBJ1-1, the V gene TRBV7-2; D unresolved. Germline CDR1 and CDR2: SGHTA and FQGNSA. Trimming left V 3 bases short and J 3 bases short, with 8 bases between. CDR3 length equals 13 residues.

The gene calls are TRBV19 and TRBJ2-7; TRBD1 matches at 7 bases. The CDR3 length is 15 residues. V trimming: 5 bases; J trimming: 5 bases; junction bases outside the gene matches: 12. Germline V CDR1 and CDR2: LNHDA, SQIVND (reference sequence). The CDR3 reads CASSFPRDREDEQYF. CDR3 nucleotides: TGTGCCAGTAGTTTCCCCCGGGACAGAGAGGACGAGCAGTACTTC.

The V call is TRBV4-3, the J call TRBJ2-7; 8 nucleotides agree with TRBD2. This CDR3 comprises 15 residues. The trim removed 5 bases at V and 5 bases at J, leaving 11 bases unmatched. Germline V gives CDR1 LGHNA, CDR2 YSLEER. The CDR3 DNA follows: TGCGCCAGCAGCAACGGGCTTGGGCGGGGGGACGAGCAGTACTTC. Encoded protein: CASSNGLGRGDEQYF.

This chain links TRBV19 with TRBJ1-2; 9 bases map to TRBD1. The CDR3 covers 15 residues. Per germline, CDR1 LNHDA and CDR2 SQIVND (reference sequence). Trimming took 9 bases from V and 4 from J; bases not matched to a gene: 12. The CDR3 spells CARSPGTGTAYGYTF. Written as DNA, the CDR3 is TGTGCCAGGAGTCCCGGGACAGGGACGGCCTATGGCTACACCTTC.

This CDR3 is CASSSGSGNTIYF. The CDR3 DNA follows: TGTGCCAGCAGCTCAGGTTCGGGAAACACCATATATTTT. The chain uses TRBV5-6 and TRBJ1-3, with unresolved D. The germline V and J ends were trimmed by 3 bases and 4 bases, with 8 bases remaining between them. Germline CDR1 is SGHDT and CDR2 is YYEEEE. The CDR3 is 13 amino acids.

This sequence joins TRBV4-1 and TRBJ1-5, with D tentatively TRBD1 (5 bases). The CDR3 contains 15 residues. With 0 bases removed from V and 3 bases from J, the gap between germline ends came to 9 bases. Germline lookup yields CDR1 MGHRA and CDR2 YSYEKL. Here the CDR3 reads CASSQEGRFNQPQHF. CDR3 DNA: TGCGCCAGCAGCCAAGAGGGGCGTTTCAATCAGCCCCAGCATTTT.

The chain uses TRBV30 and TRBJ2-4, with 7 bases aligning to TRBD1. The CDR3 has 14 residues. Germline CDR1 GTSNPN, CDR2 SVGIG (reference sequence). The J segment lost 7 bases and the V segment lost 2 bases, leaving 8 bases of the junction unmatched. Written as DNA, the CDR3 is TGTGCCTGGAGTAATGGAGGACAGGCTAACATTCAGTACTTC. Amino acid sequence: CAWSNGGQANIQYF.

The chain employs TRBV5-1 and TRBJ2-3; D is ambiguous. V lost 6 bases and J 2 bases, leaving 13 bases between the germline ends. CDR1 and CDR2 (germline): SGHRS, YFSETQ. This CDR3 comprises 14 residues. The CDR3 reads CASNDQVYTDTQYF. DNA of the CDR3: TGCGCCAGCAATGACCAGGTCTACACAGATACGCAGTATTTT. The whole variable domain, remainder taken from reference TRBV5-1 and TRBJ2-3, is KAGVTQTPRYLIKTRGQQVTLSCSPISGHRSVSWYQQTPGQGLQFLFEYFSETQRNKGNFPGRFSGRQFSNSRSEMNVSTLELGDSALYLCASNDQVYTDTQYFGPGTRLTVL.

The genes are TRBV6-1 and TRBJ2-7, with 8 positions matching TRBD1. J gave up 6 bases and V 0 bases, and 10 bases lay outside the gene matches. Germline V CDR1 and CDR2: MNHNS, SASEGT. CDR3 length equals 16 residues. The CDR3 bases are TGTGCCAGCAGTGAAGCGATTTCGAGACAGGGGCGCGAGCAGTACTTC. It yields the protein CASSEAISRQGREQYF.

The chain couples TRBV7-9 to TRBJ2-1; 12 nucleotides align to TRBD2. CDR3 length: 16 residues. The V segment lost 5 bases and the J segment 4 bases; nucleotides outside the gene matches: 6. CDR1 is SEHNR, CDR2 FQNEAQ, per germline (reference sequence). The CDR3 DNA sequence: TGTGCCAGCAGCCTCAAGGGGACTAGCGGGTACAATGAGCAGTTCTTC. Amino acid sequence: CASSLKGTSGYNEQFF.

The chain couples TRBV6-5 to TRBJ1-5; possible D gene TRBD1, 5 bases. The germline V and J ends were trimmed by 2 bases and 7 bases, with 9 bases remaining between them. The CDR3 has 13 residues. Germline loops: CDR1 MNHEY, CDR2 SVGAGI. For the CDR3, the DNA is TGTGCCAGCAGTTACAGGGGAACACAGCCCCAGCATTTT. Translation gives CASSYRGTQPQHF.

CDR3 amino acids: CARTGELYEQYF. The CDR3 DNA follows: TGCGCCAGGACAGGGGAACTCTACGAGCAGTACTTC. This rearrangement joins TRBV10-1 to TRBJ2-5; 8 positions match TRBD1. With the DNA end fitting TRBJ2-7 better, the J assignment may be wrong. This CDR3 has 12 residues. Germline V lookup: CDR1 WNHNN, CDR2 SYGVQD (reference sequence).

The CDR3 spells CASSIPGTGGNSPLHF. The CDR3 DNA follows: TGTGCCAGTAGTATCCCTGGGACAGGCGGAAATTCACCCCTCCACTTT. This chain uses TRBV19 with TRBJ1-6, with 8 bases matching TRBD1. This CDR3 has 16 residues. The V gene end was trimmed by 3 bases and the J gene end by 7 bases; junction bases not matched to a gene: 8. The germline gives CDR1 LNHDA, CDR2 SQIVND (reference sequence).

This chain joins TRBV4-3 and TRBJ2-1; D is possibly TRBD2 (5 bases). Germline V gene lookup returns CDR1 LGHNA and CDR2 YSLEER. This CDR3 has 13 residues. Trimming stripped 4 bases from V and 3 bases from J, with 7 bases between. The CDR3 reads CASSPTSYNEQFF. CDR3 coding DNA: TGCGCCAGCAGCCCTACTAGCTACAATGAGCAGTTCTTC.

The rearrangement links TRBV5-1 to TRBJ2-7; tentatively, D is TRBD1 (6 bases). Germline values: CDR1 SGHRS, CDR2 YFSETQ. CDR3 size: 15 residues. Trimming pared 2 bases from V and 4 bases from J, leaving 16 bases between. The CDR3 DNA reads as TGCGCCAGCAGCTTCAGACAGGCGGCACTTTACGAGCAGTACTTC. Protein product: CASSFRQAALYEQYF.

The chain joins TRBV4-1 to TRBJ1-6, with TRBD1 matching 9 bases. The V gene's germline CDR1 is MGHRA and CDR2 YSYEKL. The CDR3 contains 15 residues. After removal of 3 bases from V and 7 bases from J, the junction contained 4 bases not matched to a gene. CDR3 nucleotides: TGCGCCAGCAGCCACCCCGGGACAGGGAATTCACCCCTCCACTTT. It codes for CASSHPGTGNSPLHF.

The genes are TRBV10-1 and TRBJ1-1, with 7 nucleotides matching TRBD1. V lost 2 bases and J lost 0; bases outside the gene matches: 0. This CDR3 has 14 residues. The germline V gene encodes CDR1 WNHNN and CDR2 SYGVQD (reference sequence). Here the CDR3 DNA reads TGCGCCAGCAGTGAGGACAGGGTGAACACTGAAGCTTTCTTT. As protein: CASSEDRVNTEAFF.

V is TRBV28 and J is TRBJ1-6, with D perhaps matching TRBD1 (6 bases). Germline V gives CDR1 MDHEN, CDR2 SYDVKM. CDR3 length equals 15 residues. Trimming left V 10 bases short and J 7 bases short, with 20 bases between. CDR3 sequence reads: CAIGGYRVQNSPLHF. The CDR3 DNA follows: TGTGCCATCGGGGGGTACAGGGTCCAAAATTCACCCCTCCACTTT.